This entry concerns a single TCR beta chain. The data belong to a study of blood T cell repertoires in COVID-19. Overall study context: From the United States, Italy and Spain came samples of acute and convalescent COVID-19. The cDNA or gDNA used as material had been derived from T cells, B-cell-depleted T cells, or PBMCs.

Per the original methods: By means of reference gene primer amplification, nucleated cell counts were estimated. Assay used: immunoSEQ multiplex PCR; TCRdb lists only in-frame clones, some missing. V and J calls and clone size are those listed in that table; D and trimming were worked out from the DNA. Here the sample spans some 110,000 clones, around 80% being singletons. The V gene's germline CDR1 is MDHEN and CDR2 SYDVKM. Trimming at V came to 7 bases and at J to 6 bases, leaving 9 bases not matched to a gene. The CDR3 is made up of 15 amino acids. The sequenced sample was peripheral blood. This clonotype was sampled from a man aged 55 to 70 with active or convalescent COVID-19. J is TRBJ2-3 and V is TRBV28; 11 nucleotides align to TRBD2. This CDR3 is CASIPSGRTDDTQYF. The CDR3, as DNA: TGTGCCAGCATCCCTAGCGGGAGGACCGACGATACGCAGTATTTT.